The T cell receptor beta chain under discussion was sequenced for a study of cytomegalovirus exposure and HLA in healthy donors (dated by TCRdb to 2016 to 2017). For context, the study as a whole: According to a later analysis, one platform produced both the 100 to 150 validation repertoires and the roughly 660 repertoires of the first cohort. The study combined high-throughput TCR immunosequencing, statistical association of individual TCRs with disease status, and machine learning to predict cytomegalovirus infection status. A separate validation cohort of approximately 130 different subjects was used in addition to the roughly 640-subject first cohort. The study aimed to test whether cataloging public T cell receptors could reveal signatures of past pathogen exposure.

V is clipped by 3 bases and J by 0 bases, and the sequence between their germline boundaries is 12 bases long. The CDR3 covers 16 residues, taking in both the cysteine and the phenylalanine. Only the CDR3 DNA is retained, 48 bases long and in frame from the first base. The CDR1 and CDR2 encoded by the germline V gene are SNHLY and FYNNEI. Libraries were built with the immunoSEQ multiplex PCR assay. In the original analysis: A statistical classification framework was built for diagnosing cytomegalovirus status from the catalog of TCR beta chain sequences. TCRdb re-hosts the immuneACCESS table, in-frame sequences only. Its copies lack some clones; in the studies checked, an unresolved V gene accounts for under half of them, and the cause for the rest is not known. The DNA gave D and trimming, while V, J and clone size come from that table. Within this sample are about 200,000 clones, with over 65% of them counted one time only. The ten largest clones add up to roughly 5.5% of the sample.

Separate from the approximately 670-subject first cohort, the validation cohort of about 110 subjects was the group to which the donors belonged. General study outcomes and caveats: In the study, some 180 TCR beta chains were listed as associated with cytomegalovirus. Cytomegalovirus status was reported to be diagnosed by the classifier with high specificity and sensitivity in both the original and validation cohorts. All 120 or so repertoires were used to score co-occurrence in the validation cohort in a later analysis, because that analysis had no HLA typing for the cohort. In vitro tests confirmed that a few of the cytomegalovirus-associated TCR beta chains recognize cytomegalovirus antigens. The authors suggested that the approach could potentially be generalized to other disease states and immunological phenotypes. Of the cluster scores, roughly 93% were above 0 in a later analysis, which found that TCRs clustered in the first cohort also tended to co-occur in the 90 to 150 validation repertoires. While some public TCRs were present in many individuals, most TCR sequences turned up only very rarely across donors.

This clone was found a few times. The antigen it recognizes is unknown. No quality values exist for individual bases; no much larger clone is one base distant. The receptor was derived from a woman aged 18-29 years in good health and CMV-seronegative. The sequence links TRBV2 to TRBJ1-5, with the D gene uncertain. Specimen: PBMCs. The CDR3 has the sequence CASSELGRFSNQPQHF. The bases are TGTGCCAGCAGTGAGTTAGGAAGATTTAGCAATCAGCCCCAGCATTTT.